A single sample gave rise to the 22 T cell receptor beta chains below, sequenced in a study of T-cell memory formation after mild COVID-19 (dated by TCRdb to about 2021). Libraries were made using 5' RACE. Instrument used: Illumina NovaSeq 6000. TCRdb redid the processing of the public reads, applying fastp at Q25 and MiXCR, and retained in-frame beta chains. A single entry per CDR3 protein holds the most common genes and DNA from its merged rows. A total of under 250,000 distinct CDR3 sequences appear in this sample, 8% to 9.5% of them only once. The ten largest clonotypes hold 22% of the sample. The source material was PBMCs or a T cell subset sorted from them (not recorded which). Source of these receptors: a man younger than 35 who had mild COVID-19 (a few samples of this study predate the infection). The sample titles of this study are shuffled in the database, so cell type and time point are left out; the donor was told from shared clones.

For the CDR3, the DNA is TGTGCCAGCAGCTTAGTCTTGCGCGGGGACAATGAGCAGTTCTTC. Its protein is CASSLVLRGDNEQFF. V usage is TRBV7-9 and J usage is TRBJ2-1, with D possibly TRBD2 on 6 matching bases. V was clipped by 1 base and J by 5 bases, with 12 bases between them. The CDR3 extends over 15 amino acids. Per the germline V gene, CDR1 is SEHNR and CDR2 is FQNEAQ (reference sequence).

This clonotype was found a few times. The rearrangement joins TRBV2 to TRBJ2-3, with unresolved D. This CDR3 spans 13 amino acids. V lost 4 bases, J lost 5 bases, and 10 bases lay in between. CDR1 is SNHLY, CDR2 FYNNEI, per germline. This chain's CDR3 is CASSGLEGDTQYF. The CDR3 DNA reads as TGTGCCAGCAGTGGGCTTGAAGGAGATACGCAGTATTTT.

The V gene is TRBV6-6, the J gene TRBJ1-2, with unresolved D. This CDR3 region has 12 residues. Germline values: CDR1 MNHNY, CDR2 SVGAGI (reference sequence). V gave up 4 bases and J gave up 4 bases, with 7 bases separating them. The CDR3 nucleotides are TGTGCCAGCAGTTTCCCCATCTATGGCTACACCTTC. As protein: CASSFPIYGYTF.

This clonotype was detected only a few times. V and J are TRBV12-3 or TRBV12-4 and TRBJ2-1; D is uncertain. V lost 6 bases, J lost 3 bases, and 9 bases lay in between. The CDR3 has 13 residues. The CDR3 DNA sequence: TGTGCCAGCAGGAAAAACTACTACAATGAGCAGTTCTTC. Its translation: CASRKNYYNEQFF.

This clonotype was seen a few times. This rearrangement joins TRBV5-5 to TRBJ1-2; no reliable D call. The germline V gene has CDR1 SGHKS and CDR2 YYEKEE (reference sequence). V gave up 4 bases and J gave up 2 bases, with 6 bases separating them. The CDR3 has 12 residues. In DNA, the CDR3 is TGTGCCAGCAGCAGGGAGAACTATGGCTACACCTTC. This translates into CASSRENYGYTF.

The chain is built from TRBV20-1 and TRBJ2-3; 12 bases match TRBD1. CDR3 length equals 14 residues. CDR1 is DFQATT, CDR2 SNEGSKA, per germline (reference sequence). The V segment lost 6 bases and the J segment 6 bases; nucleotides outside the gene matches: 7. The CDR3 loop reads CSARDRGRFDTQYF. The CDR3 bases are TGCAGTGCCCGGGACAGGGGGCGCTTTGATACGCAGTATTTT.

The CDR3 loop is CASSLAGTISGTQYF. CDR3 DNA: TGCGCCAGCAGCTTGGCCGGGACTATAAGCGGTACGCAGTATTTT. The chain uses TRBV5-1 and TRBJ2-3; 7 positions match TRBD2. CDR3 size: 15 residues. V shed 0 bases, J shed 8 bases, and the junction held 9 bases outside the gene matches. Germline-derived CDR1 and CDR2 are SGHRS and YFSETQ.

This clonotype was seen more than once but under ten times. The CDR3 DNA follows: TGTGCCAGCAGCTCTAGCGGGGGGGTGTGGGATGAGCAGTTCTTC. Protein product: CASSSSGGVWDEQFF. The rearrangement uses TRBV7-3 and TRBJ2-1; 12 nucleotides align to TRBD2. CDR1 is SGHTA, CDR2 FQGTGA, per germline. This CDR3 has 15 amino acids. V lost 4 bases, J lost 8 bases, and 6 bases stayed unmatched.

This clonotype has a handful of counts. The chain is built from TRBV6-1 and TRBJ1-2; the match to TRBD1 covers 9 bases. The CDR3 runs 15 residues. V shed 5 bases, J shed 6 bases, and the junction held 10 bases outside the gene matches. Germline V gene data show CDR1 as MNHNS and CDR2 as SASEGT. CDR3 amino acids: CASSSGTGSIHGYTF. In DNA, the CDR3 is TGTGCCAGCAGTTCCGGGACAGGGTCGATTCATGGCTACACCTTC.

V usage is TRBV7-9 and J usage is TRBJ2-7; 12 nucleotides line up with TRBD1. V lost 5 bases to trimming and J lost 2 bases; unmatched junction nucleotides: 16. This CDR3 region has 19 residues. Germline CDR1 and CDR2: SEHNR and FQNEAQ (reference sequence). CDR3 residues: CASSIPRDRGLMLTYEQYV. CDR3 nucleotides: TGTGCCAGCAGCATACCCCGGGACAGGGGGCTCATGTTGACCTACGAGCAGTACGTC.

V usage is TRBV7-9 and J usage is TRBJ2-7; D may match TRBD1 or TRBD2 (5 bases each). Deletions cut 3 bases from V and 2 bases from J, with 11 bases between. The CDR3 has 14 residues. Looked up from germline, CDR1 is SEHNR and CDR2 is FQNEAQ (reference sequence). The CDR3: CASSFRGTTYEQYF. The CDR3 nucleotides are TGTGCCAGCAGCTTCCGAGGGACGACCTACGAGCAGTACTTC.

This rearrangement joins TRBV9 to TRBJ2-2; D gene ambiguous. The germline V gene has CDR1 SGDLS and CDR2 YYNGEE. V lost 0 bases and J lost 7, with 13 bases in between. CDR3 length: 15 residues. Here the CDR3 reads CASSVGSGVSGELFF. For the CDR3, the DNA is TGTGCCAGCAGCGTAGGATCCGGAGTTAGCGGGGAGCTGTTTTTT.

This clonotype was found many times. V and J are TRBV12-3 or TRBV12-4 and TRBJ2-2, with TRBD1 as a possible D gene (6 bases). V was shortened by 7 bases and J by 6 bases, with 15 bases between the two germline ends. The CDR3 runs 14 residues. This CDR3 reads CASKPGQNSGELFF. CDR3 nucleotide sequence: TGTGCCAGCAAACCGGGACAAAACTCCGGGGAGCTGTTTTTT.

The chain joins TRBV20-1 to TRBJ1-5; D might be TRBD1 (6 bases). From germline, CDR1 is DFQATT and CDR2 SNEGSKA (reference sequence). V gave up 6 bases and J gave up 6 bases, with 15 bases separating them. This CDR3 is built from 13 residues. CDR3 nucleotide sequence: TGCAGTGCCAGGTCAGGGGAGGGTCAGCCCCAGCATTTT. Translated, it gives CSARSGEGQPQHF.

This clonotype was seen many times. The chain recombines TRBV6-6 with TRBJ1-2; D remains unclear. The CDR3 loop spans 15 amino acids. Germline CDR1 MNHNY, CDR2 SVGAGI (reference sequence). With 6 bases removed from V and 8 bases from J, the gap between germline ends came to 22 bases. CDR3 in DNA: TGTGCCAGCAGCCGAGTTGTCGGTCAAGCGGAGGGCTACACCTTC. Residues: CASSRVVGQAEGYTF.

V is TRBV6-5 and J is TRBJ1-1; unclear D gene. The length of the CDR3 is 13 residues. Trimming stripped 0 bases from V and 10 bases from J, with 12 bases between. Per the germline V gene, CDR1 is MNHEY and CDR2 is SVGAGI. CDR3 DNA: TGTGCCAGCAGTTACTCGCGGCGGGAAAGAGCTTTCTTT. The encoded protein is CASSYSRRERAFF.

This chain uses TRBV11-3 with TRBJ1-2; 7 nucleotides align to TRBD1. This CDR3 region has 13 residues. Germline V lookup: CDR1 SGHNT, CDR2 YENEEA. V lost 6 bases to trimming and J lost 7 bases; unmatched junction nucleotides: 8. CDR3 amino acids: CASSYPGGGGYTF. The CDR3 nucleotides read TGTGCCAGCAGTTACCCAGGGGGAGGTGGCTACACCTTC.

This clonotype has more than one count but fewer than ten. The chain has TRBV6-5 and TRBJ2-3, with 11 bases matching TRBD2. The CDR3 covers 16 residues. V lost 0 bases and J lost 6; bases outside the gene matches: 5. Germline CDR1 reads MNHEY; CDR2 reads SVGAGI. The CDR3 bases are TGTGCCAGCAGTTACTCGGCTAGCGGGGGGTTTGATACGCAGTATTTT. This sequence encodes CASSYSASGGFDTQYF.

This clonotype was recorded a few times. The CDR3 sequence is CSGLAVAGEQFF. CDR3 DNA: TGCAGCGGTCTGGCCGTCGCGGGTGAGCAGTTCTTC. This chain connects TRBV29-1 to TRBJ2-1; D might be TRBD2 (5 bases). The V and J ends lost 7 bases and 9 bases respectively, with 16 bases between them. Germline loops: CDR1 SQVTM, CDR2 ANQGSEA. The CDR3 length is 12 residues.

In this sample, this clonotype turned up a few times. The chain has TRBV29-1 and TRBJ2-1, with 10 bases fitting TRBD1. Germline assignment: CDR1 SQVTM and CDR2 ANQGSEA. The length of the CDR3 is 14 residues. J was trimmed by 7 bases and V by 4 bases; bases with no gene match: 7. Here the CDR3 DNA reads TGCAGCGTTGGACCGGGACAGGGGCGGAATGAGCAGTTCTTC. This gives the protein CSVGPGQGRNEQFF.

CDR3 in amino acids: CASSRSEGQGNSPLHF. The DNA of the CDR3 is TGTGCCAGCTCACGATCGGAGGGGCAGGGGAATTCACCCCTCCACTTT. V usage is TRBV18 and J usage is TRBJ1-6; D is possibly TRBD1 (6 bases). The CDR3 runs to 16 residues. The V and J ends lost 4 bases and 7 bases respectively, with 17 bases between them. Germline CDR1 KGHSH, CDR2 LQKENI.

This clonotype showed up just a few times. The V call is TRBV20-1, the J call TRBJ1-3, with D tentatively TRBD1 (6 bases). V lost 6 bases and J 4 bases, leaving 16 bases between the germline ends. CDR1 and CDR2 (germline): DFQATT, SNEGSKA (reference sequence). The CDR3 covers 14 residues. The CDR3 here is CSAGGLGRGNTIYF. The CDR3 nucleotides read TGCAGTGCAGGGGGATTGGGCAGGGGAAACACCATATATTTT.